One and the same sample provided the 31 T cell receptor beta chains below, sequenced in a study of tumor-infiltrating lymphocytes in oesophageal squamous cell carcinoma. TCRdb used MiXCR to reprocess the PCR reads, holding one entry per CDR3 protein. This table holds 11,000 to 15,000 distinct CDR3 sequences, roughly half found once. The sequencing sample was made of blood. The source is a male donor with esophageal squamous cell carcinoma.

This clonotype was observed at least ten times. CDR3 loop: CASARQGSYEQFF. Written as DNA, the CDR3 is TGTGCCAGCGCCCGACAGGGTTCCTATGAGCAGTTCTTC. The chain couples TRBV25-1 to TRBJ2-1, with TRBD1 matching over 7 bases. Germline V gene sequence: CDR1 MGHDK, CDR2 SYGVNS. This CDR3 contains 13 residues. The V segment lost 8 bases and the J segment 8 bases; nucleotides outside the gene matches: 9.

On this clonotype: A read error may be the cause here, since a much bigger clone is one base away. The rearrangement uses TRBV5-3 and TRBJ2-1, with a weak D call TRBD1 (6 bases). TRBV5-3 qualifies as an ORF whose function is uncertain. The CDR3 runs 15 residues. The CDR3 spells CASSLGAGPAGELYF. CDR3 DNA: TGTGCCAGCAGCTTGGGGGCAGGGCCTGCCGGGGAGCTGTATTTT.

The J gene is TRBJ2-1, the V gene TRBV27; 8 nucleotides match TRBD2. Trimming cost V 2 bases and J 3 bases; bases outside gene matches: 3. CDR3 length equals 15 residues. Per germline, CDR1 MNHEY and CDR2 SMNVEV (reference sequence). The CDR3 region has the DNA TGTGCCAGCAGTTTAAAGGGACTAGTCTACAATGAGCAGTTCTTC. Its protein product is CASSLKGLVYNEQFF.

The chain has TRBV28 and TRBJ1-5; maybe TRBD1 (6 bases). Per germline, CDR1 MDHEN and CDR2 SYDVKM. The CDR3 spans 14 residues. Trimming removed 7 bases at V and 2 bases at J, with 12 bases between. In DNA form, the CDR3 reads TGTGCCAGCATGAAACAGGGCGGCAATCAGCCCCAGCATTTT. Translating gives CASMKQGGNQPQHF.

On this clonotype itself: The junction and the germline gene differ at one end; a read error may be behind it. The chain is built from TRBV11-3 and TRBJ2-1; D possibly uses TRBD1 or TRBD2 (6 bases each). Germline V CDR1 and CDR2: SGHNT, YENEEA. The CDR3 spans 16 residues. CDR3 in amino acids: CASSERYKGGTGELYF. DNA for the CDR3: TGTGCCAGCAGCGAAAGATACAAGGGGGGAACCGGGGAGCTGTACTTC.

V and J are TRBV10-3 and TRBJ2-6; 8 bases are shared with TRBD2. The J call is in doubt because the DNA end fits TRBJ2-1 better. This CDR3 contains 16 residues. Germline V gives CDR1 ENHRY, CDR2 SYGVKD. The CDR3 protein is CAIKMREDMSSNEQFF. As DNA, the CDR3 is TGTGCCATCAAGATGCGGGAGGACATGTCGAGCAATGAGCAGTTCTTC.

This clonotype was seen ten or more times. This rearrangement joins TRBV5-8 to TRBJ1-4; the match to TRBD1 covers 7 bases. The CDR3 totals 16 residues. Trimming at V came to 0 bases and at J to 6 bases, leaving 8 bases not matched to a gene. Per germline, CDR1 SGHTS and CDR2 YDEGEE. CDR3 in amino acids: CASSLGSTGWDEKLFF. CDR3 sequence (DNA): TGTGCCAGCAGCTTGGGTTCGACAGGGTGGGATGAAAAACTGTTTTTT.

Notes on this clonotype: The CDR3 does not close with the conserved phenylalanine or tryptophan, likely indicating a read error. The DNA is left out, because the CDR3 cannot be placed on it with certainty; the CDR3 is given as TCRdb lists it. The chain uses TRBV7-2 and TRBJ2-7; the table's D call, TRBD2, has no DNA check behind it. Germline lookup yields CDR1 SGHTA and CDR2 FQGNSA. With termini counted, the CDR3 has 16 amino acids. The CDR3 region is CASRRPGRGTGYTFGS.

The V and J genes are TRBV7-2 and TRBJ2-7; D is unresolved. The assigned J gene may be wrong: the sequence end matches TRBJ2-1 better. The CDR3 is made up of 13 amino acids. Germline values: CDR1 SGHTA, CDR2 FQGNSA. The CDR3 sequence is CASSSPSVRGQFF. The CDR3, as DNA: TGTGCCAGCAGCTCCCCTAGTGTAAGAGGGCAGTTCTTC.

This clonotype was observed a handful of times. The chain couples TRBV7-8 to TRBJ2-7; TRBD2 agrees at 10 bases. The V gene's germline CDR1 is SGHVS and CDR2 FQNEAQ. CDR3 length: 16 residues. The J segment lost 5 bases and the V segment lost 4 bases, leaving 11 bases of the junction unmatched. This CDR3 is CASSSALGSGGNEQYF. The CDR3 bases are TGTGCCAGCAGCTCTGCCCTGGGTAGCGGGGGGAACGAGCAGTACTTC.

The CDR3 reads CASSLAIGRRQFF. The CDR3 nucleotides read TGTGCCAGCAGCTTAGCTATAGGGAGACGACAGTTCTTC. The chain has TRBV7-6 and TRBJ2-7; D might be TRBD2 (5 bases). The J call is in doubt because the DNA end fits TRBJ2-1 better. Per germline, CDR1 SGHVS and CDR2 FNYEAQ. CDR3 size: 13 residues.

The J gene is TRBJ1-1, the V gene TRBV28; the match to TRBD1 covers 10 bases. V was pared by 3 bases and J by 0 bases, with 7 bases of the junction left unmatched. The CDR3 has 17 residues. The germline CDR1 and CDR2 sequences are MDHEN and SYDVKM. CDR3 DNA: TGTGCCAGCAGTTTGGGGGGACAGGGGCGAATGAACACTGAAGCTTTCTTT. Translating gives CASSLGGQGRMNTEAFF.

Remarks on this clonotype: A much larger clone lies a single base off, so this may be a read error. The conserved phenylalanine or tryptophan is not found at the CDR3 terminus, so this likely reflects a read error. The chain recombines TRBV12-3 or TRBV12-4 with TRBJ1-5; tentative D call: TRBD1 (5 bases). Trimming cost V 7 bases and J 2 bases, with 15 bases left between them. The CDR3 has 15 residues. The CDR3 is CASTPSGAGNQPQHL. The CDR3 nucleotides read TGTGCCAGCACCCCCTCCGGGGCCGGCAATCAGCCCCAGCATTTA.

This clonotype was seen at least ten times. The rearrangement uses TRBV10-3 and TRBJ2-7; D is possibly TRBD2 (5 bases). Between the trimmed V and J ends, which lost 3 bases and 3 bases, there was a span of 9 bases. CDR1 is ENHRY and CDR2 is SYGVKD in the germline V gene. There are 13 residues in the CDR3. The CDR3 region has the DNA TGTGCCATCAGTGACATCCGGGACTACGAGCAGTACTTC. It codes for CAISDIRDYEQYF.

The chain joins TRBV27 to TRBJ2-3; the D gene could be TRBD1 or TRBD2 (5 bases each). V was shortened by 5 bases and J by 8 bases, with 20 bases between the two germline ends. Germline V gene sequence: CDR1 MNHEY, CDR2 SMNVEV (reference sequence). The CDR3 sequence is 15 residues long. CDR3 coding DNA: TGTGCCAGCAGTCCGGGACGAATGAGGTCAGGTACGCAGTATTTT. This codes for CASSPGRMRSGTQYF.

Details on this clonotype: This may come from a read error, since a much larger clone is one base off. This CDR3 reads CASSSIGETQYF. CDR3 nucleotide sequence: TGTGCCAGCAGCTCCATCGGGGAGACCCAGTACTTC. V gene TRBV7-3 combines with J gene TRBJ2-5; D remains unclear. The CDR3 is 12 residues long. V gave up 4 bases and J gave up 5 bases, with 8 bases separating them. Germline V gives CDR1 SGHTA, CDR2 FQGTGA. Full variable domain (missing parts from reference TRBV7-3 and TRBJ2-5): GAGVSQTPSNKVTEKGKYVELRCDPISGHTALYWYRQSLGQGPEFLIYFQGTGAADDSGLPNDRFFAVRPEGSVSTLKIQRTERGDSAVYLCASSSIGETQYFGPGTRLLVL.

This clonotype was seen at least ten times. This chain uses TRBV5-4 with TRBJ2-3, with 7 nucleotides matching TRBD1. CDR1 and CDR2 (germline): SGHNT, YYREEE (reference sequence). CDR3 size: 15 residues. Germline trimming cut 0 bases from V and 5 bases from J; bases unmatched to any gene: 6. The CDR3 region is CASSLGEGGRDTQYF. The CDR3 DNA reads as TGTGCCAGCAGCTTGGGAGAAGGGGGCAGAGATACGCAGTATTTT.

This clonotype was observed at least ten times. The rearrangement links TRBV19 to TRBJ2-2; 7 bases fit TRBD1. This CDR3 has 12 amino acids. The germline V gene encodes CDR1 LNHDA and CDR2 SQIVND (reference sequence). The V gene end was trimmed by 10 bases and the J gene end by 7 bases; junction bases not matched to a gene: 6. The CDR3 loop reads CATDRAGGELFF. The CDR3 DNA sequence: TGTGCCACAGACAGGGCGGGCGGGGAGCTGTTTTTT. Based on the CDR3 plus reference TRBV19 and TRBJ2-2, the full variable domain is DGGITQSPKYLFRKEGQNVTLSCEQNLNHDAMYWYRQDPGQGLRLIYYSQIVNDFQKGDIAEGYSVSREKKESFPLTVTSAQKNPTAFYLCATDRAGGELFFGEGSRLTVL.

This clonotype occurred a few times. The rearrangement uses TRBV27 and TRBJ2-1; 11 nucleotides line up with TRBD1. This CDR3 comprises 15 residues. CDR1 and CDR2 from the germline V gene are MNHEY and SMNVEV (reference sequence). J was trimmed by 4 bases and V by 5 bases; bases with no gene match: 4. CDR3 nucleotides: TGTGCCAGCAGTAGAGGGACAGGGGGGTACAATGAGCAGTTCTTC. This encodes CASSRGTGGYNEQFF.

In its sample, this clonotype was seen many times. The chain uses TRBV6-1 and TRBJ2-3, with D unresolved. Germline V gene data show CDR1 as MNHNS and CDR2 as SASEGT. The CDR3 length is 12 residues. V was cut by 5 bases and J by 2 bases, with 5 bases left in between. CDR3 sequence: CASSWATDTQYF. DNA for the CDR3: TGTGCCAGCAGTTGGGCCACAGATACGCAGTATTTT.

The J gene is TRBJ2-1, the V gene TRBV27; D assignment may be TRBD1 or TRBD2 (6 bases each). CDR3 size: 15 residues. V shed 3 bases and J shed 9 bases, with 18 bases lying between them. Germline values: CDR1 MNHEY, CDR2 SMNVEV (reference sequence). CDR3 sequence: CASSLLGAGIGEQFF. CDR3 in DNA: TGTGCCAGCAGTTTGCTGGGGGCGGGAATAGGTGAGCAGTTCTTC.

A word on this clonotype: This CDR3 fails to terminate in the conserved phenylalanine or tryptophan, so it likely reflects a read error. Because the CDR3's place on the DNA is in doubt, the DNA is left out and the CDR3 is given as listed by TCRdb. The chain recombines TRBV6-1 with TRBJ2-5; TRBD1, the table's D call, lacks a check against the DNA. CDR1 is MNHNS, CDR2 SASEGT, per germline. Inclusive of both ends, the CDR3 amounts to 18 amino acids. This chain's CDR3 is CASNPRGSGGDYGYTFGS.

This clonotype was detected ten times or more. The chain links TRBV12-3 or TRBV12-4 to TRBJ2-5; D not certain. The V gene lost 3 bases and the J gene lost 5 bases, with 10 bases spanning the gap. The length of the CDR3 is 13 residues. CDR3 nucleotide sequence: TGTGCCAGCAGTTTCGGTGTCGGGGAGACCCAGTACTTC. Its translation is CASSFGVGETQYF.

This rearrangement joins TRBV7-6 to TRBJ1-1, with D unresolved. V lost 5 bases to trimming and J lost 2 bases, with 12 bases between them. Germline V lookup: CDR1 SGHVS, CDR2 FNYEAQ. The CDR3 contains 14 residues. CDR3 residues: CASSPTGLNTEAFF. For the CDR3, the DNA is TGTGCCAGCAGCCCGACCGGACTTAACACTGAAGCTTTCTTT.

This clonotype was observed a handful of times. J is TRBJ1-3 and V is TRBV6-1; weak D call: TRBD1 (5 bases). The CDR3 is made up of 15 amino acids. Germline V CDR1 and CDR2: MNHNS, SASEGT. Trimming pared 5 bases from V and 0 bases from J, leaving 11 bases between. The CDR3 DNA reads TGTGCCAGCAGTTCCCGACAGATCTCTGGAAACACCATATATTTT. Translating gives CASSSRQISGNTIYF.

This chain joins TRBV5-1 and TRBJ2-1, with a possible D match to TRBD1 (5 bases). V was pared by 3 bases and J by 10 bases, with 17 bases between. Germline values: CDR1 SGHRS, CDR2 YFSETQ. The length of the CDR3 is 14 residues. CDR3 sequence (DNA): TGCGCCAGCAGCTCGGACATCCAACTCTACGAGCAGTTCTTC. Its translation is CASSSDIQLYEQFF.

This chain joins TRBV27 and TRBJ2-7, with D hard to call. The J call is in doubt because the DNA end fits TRBJ2-5 better. This CDR3 is built from 9 residues. In germline, CDR1 is MNHEY, CDR2 SMNVEV (reference sequence). The CDR3 DNA reads TGTGTTGTACAAGAGACCCAGTACTTC. Encoded protein: CVVQETQYF.

The chain combines TRBV7-6 with TRBJ2-3; D is uncertain. The last part of the DNA fits TRBJ1-1 better; the J call may be wrong. The CDR3 runs 11 residues. CDR1 is SGHVS and CDR2 is FNYEAQ in the germline V gene. In DNA form, the CDR3 reads TGTGCCAGCAGCTTAGGCATTGAAGCTTTCTTT. It yields the protein CASSLGIEAFF.

As for this clonotype: This could be a read error, since a much larger clone is one nucleotide away. Written as DNA, the CDR3 is TGTGCCAGCAGTTTATTTTTGAGCTCCTACAATGAGCAGTACTTC. Amino acid sequence: CASSLFLSSYNEQYF. The chain employs TRBV28 and TRBJ2-1, with D unresolved. The J call may be faulty, since TRBJ2-7 better matches the DNA end. The CDR3 is 15 amino acids. Germline values: CDR1 MDHEN, CDR2 SYDVKM.

The chain is built from TRBV20-1 and TRBJ2-1; no firm D call. The J call is in doubt because the DNA end fits TRBJ2-7 better. This CDR3 contains 14 residues. Germline values: CDR1 DFQATT, CDR2 SNEGSKA (reference sequence). The CDR3 DNA sequence: TGCAGTGTCCGAAGGGCTACCCCCTCCTACGAGCAGTACTTC. Translating it yields CSVRRATPSYEQYF.

The chain carries TRBV7-9 and TRBJ2-7; 7 bases are a match to TRBD2. There are 13 residues in the CDR3. The ends lost 5 bases at V and 7 bases at J; junction bases unmatched: 8. In germline, CDR1 is SEHNR, CDR2 FQNEAQ (reference sequence). CDR3 loop: CASSASGNNEQYF. CDR3 coding DNA: TGTGCCAGCAGCGCTAGCGGCAACAATGAGCAGTACTTC.